One sample yielded the 5 T cell receptor beta chains listed below, sequenced in a study of blood T cell repertoires in COVID-19. Here immunoSEQ multiplex PCR was the method, and the copy in TCRdb shows in-frame clones only, minus some. The sample includes around 230,000 clones, roughly 85% of them seen just once. Sequences were obtained from peripheral blood. The receptors shown here come from a woman between 35 and 50 years old with active or convalescent COVID-19.

The J gene is TRBJ1-1, the V gene TRBV28; possible D gene TRBD1, 6 bases. Germline V lookup: CDR1 MDHEN, CDR2 SYDVKM. This CDR3 has 14 residues. V lost 7 bases, J lost 1 base, and 13 bases lay in between. The CDR3 loop reads CASIRGGSNTEAFF. Written as DNA, the CDR3 is TGTGCCAGCATAAGGGGGGGTTCGAACACTGAAGCTTTCTTT.

This clone showed up many times. The rearrangement uses TRBV4-1 and TRBJ1-2; TRBD1 matches at 10 bases. The CDR3 has 17 amino acids. V shed 1 base and J 2 bases; nucleotides not matched to a gene: 7. CDR1 is MGHRA and CDR2 is YSYEKL in the germline V gene. The CDR3 sequence is CASSQGQGATRNYGYTF. The CDR3 region has the DNA TGCGCCAGCAGCCAAGGACAGGGGGCCACCCGGAACTATGGCTACACCTTC.

V is TRBV5-1 and J is TRBJ2-3; 15 bases map to TRBD2. The length of the CDR3 is 16 residues. CDR1 is SGHRS, CDR2 YFSETQ, per germline. V shed 3 bases and J 8 bases; nucleotides not matched to a gene: 7. The CDR3 bases are TGCGCCAGCAGCTCCGGGACTAGCGGGAGGATAAGTACGCAGTATTTT. This encodes CASSSGTSGRISTQYF.

This chain uses TRBV19 with TRBJ2-2, with 9 bases lining up with TRBD1. The CDR3 runs to 14 residues. The V gene's germline CDR1 is LNHDA and CDR2 SQIVND (reference sequence). The V segment lost 8 bases and the J segment 5 bases; nucleotides outside the gene matches: 6. The CDR3: CASAGTGITGELFF. CDR3 DNA: TGTGCCAGTGCCGGGACAGGGATTACCGGGGAGCTGTTTTTT.

The J gene is TRBJ1-2, the V gene TRBV4-2, with D unclear. V lost 0 bases and J lost 3, with 11 bases in between. The CDR3 is 15 amino acids. Per germline, CDR1 LGHNA and CDR2 YNFKEQ. The CDR3 here is CASSQDRTAYYGYTF. DNA for the CDR3: TGTGCCAGCAGCCAAGATAGAACCGCGTACTATGGCTACACCTTC.